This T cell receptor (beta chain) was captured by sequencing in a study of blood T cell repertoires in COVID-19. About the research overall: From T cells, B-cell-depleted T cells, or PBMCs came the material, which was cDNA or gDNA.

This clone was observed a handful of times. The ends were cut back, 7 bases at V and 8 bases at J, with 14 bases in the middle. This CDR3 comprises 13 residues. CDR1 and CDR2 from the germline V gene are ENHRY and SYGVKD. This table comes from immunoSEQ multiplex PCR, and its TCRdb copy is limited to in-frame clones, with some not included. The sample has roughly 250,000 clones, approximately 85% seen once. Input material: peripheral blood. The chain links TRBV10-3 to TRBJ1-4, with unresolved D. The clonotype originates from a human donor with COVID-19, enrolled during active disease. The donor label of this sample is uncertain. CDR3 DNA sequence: TGTGCCATCACCCCCCAGGTTCGGGAAAAACTGTTTTTT. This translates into CAITPQVREKLFF.